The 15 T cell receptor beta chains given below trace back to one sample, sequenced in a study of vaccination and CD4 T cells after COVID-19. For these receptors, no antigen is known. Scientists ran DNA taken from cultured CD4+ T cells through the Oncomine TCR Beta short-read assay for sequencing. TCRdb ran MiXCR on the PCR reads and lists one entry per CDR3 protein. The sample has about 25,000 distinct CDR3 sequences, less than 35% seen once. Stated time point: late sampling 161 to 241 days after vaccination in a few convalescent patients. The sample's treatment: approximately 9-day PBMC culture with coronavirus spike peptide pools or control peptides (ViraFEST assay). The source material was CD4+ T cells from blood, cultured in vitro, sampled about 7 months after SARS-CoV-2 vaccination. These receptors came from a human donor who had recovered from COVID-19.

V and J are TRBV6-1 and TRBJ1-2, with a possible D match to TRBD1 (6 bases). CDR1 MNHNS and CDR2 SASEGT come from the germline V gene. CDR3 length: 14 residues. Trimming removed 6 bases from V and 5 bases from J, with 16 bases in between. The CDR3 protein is CASRSTGAGYGYTF. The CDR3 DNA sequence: TGTGCCAGCAGATCGACAGGTGCGGGGTATGGCTACACCTTC.

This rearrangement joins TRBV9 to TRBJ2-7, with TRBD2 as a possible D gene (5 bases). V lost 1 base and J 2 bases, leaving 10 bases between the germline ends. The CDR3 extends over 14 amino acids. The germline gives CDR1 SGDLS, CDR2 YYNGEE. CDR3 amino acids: CASSVIPGTYEQYF. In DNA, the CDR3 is TGTGCCAGCAGCGTAATCCCGGGAACCTACGAGCAGTACTTC.

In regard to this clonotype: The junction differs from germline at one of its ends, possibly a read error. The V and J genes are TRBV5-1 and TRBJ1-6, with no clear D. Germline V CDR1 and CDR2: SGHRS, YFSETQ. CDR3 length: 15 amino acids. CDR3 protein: CASSLATAGSSRLHF. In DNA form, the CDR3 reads TGCGCCAGCAGCTTGGCCACAGCCGGGAGCTCACGCCTCCACTTT.

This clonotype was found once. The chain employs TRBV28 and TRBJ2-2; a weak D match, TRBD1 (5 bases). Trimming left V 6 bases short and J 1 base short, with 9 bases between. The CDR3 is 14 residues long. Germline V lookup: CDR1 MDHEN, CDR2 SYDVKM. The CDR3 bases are TGTGCCAGCAGGACCACAGGGAACACCGGGGAGCTGTTTTTT. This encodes CASRTTGNTGELFF.

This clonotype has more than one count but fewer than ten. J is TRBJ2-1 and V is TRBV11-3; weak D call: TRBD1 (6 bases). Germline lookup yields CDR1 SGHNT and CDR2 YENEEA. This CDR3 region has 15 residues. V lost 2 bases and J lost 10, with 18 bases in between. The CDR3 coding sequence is TGTGCCAGCAGCTTAAGGGGGACACGTACCAGCGAGCAGTTCTTC. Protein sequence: CASSLRGTRTSEQFF. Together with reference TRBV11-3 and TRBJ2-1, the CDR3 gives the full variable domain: EAGVVQSPRYKIIEKKQPVAFWCNPISGHNTLYWYLQNLGQGPELLIRYENEEAVDDSQLPKDRFSAERLKGVDSTLKIQPAELGDSAVYLCASSLRGTRTSEQFFGPGTRLTVL.

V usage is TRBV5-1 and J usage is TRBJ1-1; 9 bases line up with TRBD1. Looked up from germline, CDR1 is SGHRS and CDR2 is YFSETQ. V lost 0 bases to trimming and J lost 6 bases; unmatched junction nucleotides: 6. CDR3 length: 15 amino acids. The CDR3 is CASSLAPTGGSEAFF. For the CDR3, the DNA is TGCGCCAGCAGCTTGGCACCCACAGGGGGCTCTGAAGCTTTCTTT.

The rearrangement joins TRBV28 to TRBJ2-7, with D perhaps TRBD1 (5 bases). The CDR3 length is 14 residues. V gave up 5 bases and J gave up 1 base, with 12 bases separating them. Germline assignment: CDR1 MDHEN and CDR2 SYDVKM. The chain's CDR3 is CASSPRDRSYEQYF. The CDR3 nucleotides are TGTGCCAGCAGTCCTCGCGACAGATCCTACGAGCAGTACTTC.

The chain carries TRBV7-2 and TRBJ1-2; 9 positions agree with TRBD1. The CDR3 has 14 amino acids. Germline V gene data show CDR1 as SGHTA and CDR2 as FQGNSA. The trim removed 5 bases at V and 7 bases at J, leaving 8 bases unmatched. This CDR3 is CASSPGQGLGGYTF. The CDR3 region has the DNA TGTGCCAGCAGCCCGGGACAGGGCTTAGGTGGCTACACCTTC.

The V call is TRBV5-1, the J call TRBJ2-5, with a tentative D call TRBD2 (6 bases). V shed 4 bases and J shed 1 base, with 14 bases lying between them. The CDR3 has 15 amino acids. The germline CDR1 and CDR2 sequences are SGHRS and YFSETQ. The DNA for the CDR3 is TGCGCCAGCAGCCCAATGCTAGCGAGCCAAGAGACCCAGTACTTC. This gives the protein CASSPMLASQETQYF.

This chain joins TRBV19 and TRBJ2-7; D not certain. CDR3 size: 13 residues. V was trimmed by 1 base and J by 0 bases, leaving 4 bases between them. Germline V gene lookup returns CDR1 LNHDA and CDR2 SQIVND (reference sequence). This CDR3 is CASSIGISYEQYF. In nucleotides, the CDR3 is TGTGCCAGTAGTATAGGGATCTCCTACGAGCAGTACTTC.

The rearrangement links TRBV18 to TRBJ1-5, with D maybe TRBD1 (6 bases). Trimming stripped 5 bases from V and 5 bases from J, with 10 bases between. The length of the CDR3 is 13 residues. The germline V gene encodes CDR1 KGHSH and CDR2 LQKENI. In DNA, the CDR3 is TGTGCCAGCTCAAGGGCAGGGGATCAGCCCCAGCATTTT. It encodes CASSRAGDQPQHF.

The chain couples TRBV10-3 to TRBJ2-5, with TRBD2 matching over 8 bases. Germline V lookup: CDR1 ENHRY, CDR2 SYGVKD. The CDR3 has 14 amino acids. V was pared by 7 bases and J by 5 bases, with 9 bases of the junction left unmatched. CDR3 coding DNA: TGTGCCATCAACCCCGGGACTAGAGGGGAGACCCAGTACTTC. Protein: CAINPGTRGETQYF.

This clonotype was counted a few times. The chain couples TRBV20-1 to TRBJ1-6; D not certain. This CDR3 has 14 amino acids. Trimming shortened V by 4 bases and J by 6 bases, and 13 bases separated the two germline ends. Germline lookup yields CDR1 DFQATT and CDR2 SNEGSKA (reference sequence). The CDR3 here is CSAIEDPLNSPLHF. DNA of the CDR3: TGCAGTGCTATCGAAGACCCCCTTAATTCACCCCTCCACTTT.

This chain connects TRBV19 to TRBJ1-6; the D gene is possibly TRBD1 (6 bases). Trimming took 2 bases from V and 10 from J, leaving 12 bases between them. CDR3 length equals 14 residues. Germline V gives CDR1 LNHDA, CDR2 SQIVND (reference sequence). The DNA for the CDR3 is TGTGCCAGTAGTATACGGGGGGCTCGATCACCCCTCCACTTT. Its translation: CASSIRGARSPLHF.

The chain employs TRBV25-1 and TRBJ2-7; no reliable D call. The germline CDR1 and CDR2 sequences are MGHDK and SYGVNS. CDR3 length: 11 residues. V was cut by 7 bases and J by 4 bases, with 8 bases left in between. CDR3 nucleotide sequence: TGTGCCAGCATTGGAAAGTACGAGCAGTACTTC. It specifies CASIGKYEQYF.